This T cell receptor (beta chain) was identified in a study of blood T cell repertoires in COVID-19. For the study at large: In each case, the material was cDNA or gDNA derived from T cells, B-cell-depleted T cells, or PBMCs.

Per the original methods: Scientists estimated how many nucleated cells there were by amplifying reference gene primers. The data were produced by immunoSEQ multiplex PCR, yet TCRdb's version contains in-frame clones alone and is incomplete. D and trimming were read from the DNA, whereas the V and J calls and clone size are those reported in that table. The sample records 310,000 or so clones, about 89% being singletons. V lost 5 bases and J lost 4; bases outside the gene matches: 10. CDR1 is GTSNPN and CDR2 is SVGIG in the germline V gene (reference sequence). This CDR3 has 14 amino acids. Seattle-derived patients entered the study during active infection and were followed longitudinally.

The sequenced sample was peripheral blood. The chain has TRBV30 and TRBJ2-5; 7 bases are shared with TRBD2. The receptor comes from a woman aged 25 to 39 with COVID-19, enrolled during active disease. The CDR3 loop reads CAWAFGGSVETQYF. The CDR3 DNA sequence: TGTGCCTGGGCCTTCGGCGGGAGTGTAGAGACCCAGTACTTC.